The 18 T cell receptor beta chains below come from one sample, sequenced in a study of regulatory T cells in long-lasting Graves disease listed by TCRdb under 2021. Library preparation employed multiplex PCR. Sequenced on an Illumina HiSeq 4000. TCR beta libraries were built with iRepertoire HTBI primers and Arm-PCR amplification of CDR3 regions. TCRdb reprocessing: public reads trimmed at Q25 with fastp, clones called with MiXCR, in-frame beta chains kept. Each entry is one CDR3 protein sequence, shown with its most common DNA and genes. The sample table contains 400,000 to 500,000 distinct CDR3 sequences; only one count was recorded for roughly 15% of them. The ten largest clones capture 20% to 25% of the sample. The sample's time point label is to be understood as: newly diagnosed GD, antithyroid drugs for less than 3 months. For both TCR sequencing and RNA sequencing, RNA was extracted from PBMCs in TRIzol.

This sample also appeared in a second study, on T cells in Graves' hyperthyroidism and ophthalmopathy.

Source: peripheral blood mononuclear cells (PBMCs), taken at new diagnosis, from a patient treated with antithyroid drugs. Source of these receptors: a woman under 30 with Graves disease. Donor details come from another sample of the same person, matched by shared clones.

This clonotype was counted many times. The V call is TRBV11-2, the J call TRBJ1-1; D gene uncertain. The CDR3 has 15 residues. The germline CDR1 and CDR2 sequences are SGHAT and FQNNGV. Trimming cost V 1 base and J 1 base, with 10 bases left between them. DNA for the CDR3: TGTGCCAGCAGCTTAGTCGTCGGGGAGAACACTGAAGCTTTCTTT. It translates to CASSLVVGENTEAFF.

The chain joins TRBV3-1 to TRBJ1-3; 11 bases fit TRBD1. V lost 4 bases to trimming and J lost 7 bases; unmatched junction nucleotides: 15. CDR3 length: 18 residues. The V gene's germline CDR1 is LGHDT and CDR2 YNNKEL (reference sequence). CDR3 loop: CASSPAPGQGENYNTIYF. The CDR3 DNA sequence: TGTGCCAGCAGCCCAGCGCCGGGACAGGGGGAAAATTACAACACCATATATTTT.

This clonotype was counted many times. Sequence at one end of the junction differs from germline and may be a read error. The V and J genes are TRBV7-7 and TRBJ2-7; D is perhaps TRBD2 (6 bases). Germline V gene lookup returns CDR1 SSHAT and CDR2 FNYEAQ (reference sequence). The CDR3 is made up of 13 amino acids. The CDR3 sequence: CASSPKLRGEQYF. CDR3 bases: TGTGCTAGCAGCCCTAAGTTGCGGGGCGAGCAGTACTTC.

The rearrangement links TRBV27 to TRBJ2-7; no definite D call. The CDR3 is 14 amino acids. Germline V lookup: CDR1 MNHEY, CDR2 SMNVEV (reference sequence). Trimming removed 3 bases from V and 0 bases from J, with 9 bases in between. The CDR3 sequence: CASSFQGNSYEQYF. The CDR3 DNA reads TGTGCCAGCAGTTTCCAAGGGAACTCCTACGAGCAGTACTTC.

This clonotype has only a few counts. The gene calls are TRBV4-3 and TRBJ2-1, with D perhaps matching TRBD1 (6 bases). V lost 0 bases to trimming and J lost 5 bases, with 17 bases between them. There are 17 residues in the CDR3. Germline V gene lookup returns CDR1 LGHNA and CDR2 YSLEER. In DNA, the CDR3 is TGCGCCAGCAGCCAAGATCCCCTGCCGCAGGGGAACAATGAGCAGTTCTTC. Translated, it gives CASSQDPLPQGNNEQFF.

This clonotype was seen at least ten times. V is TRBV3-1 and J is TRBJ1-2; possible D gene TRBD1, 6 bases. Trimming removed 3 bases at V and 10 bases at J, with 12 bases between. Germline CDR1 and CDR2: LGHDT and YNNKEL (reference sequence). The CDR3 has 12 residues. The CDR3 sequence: CASSHGGLHYTF. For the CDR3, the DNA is TGTGCCAGCAGCCACGGGGGGCTGCACTACACCTTC.

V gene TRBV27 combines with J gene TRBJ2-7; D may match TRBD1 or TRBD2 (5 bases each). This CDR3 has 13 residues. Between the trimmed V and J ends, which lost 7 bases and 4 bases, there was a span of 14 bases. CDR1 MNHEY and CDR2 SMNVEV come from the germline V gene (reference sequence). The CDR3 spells CASKGRDGYEQYF. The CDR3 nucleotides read TGTGCCAGCAAAGGCAGGGACGGTTACGAGCAGTACTTC.

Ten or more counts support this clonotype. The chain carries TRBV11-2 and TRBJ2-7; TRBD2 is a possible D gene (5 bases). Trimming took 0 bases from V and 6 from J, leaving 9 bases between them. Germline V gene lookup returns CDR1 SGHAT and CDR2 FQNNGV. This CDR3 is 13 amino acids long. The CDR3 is CASSLDPGSEQYF. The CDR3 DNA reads TGTGCCAGCAGCTTAGATCCGGGGAGCGAGCAGTACTTC.

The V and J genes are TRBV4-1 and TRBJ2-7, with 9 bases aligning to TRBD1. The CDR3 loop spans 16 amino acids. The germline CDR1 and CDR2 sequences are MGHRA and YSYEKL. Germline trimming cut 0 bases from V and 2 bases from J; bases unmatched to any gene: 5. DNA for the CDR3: TGCGCCAGCAGCCAAGATTCTACAGGGGGCGCCTACGAGCAGTACTTC. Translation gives CASSQDSTGGAYEQYF.

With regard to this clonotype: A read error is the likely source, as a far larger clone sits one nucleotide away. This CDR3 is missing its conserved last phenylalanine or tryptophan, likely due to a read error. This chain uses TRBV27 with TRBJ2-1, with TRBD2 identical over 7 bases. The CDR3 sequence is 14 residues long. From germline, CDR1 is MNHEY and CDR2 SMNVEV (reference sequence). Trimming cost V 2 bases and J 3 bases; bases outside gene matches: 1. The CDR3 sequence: CASSLSGNYNEQFL. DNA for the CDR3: TGTGCCAGCAGTTTAAGCGGGAACTACAATGAGCAGTTCCTC.

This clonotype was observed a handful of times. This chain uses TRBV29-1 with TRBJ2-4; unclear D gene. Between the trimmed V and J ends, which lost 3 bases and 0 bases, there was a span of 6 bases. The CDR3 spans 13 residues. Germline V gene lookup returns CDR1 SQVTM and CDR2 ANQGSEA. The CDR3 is CSVEPLAKNIQYF. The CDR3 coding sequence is TGCAGCGTTGAGCCCCTAGCCAAAAACATTCAGTACTTC.

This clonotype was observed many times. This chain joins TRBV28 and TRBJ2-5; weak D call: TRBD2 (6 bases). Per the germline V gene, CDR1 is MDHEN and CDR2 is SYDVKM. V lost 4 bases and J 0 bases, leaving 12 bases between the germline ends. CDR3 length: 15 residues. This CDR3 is CASSWFSSDQETQYF. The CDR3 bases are TGTGCCAGCAGTTGGTTTTCTAGCGACCAAGAGACCCAGTACTTC.

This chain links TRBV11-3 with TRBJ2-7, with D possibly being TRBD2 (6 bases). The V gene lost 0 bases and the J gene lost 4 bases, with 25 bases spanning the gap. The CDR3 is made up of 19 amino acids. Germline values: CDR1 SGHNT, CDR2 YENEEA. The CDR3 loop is CASSLDWPAAGPSIYEQYF. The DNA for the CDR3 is TGTGCCAGCAGCTTAGATTGGCCGGCTGCGGGACCCTCCATATACGAGCAGTACTTC.

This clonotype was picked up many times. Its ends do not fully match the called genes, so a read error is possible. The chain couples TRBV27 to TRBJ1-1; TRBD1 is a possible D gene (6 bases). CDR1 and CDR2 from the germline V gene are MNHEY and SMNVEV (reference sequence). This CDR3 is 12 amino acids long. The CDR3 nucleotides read TGTGCCAGCGGACTAGGGGACACCGAAGCTTTCTTT. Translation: CASGLGDTEAFF.

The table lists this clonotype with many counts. The CDR3 DNA is TGTGCCAGCAGCTTATCGGGGGGCGCCTACGAGCAGTACTTC. Translated, it gives CASSLSGGAYEQYF. The genes are TRBV7-8 and TRBJ2-7, with TRBD2 as a possible D gene (7 bases). The germline V and J ends were trimmed by 2 bases and 2 bases, with 10 bases remaining between them. CDR1 and CDR2 from the germline V gene are SGHVS and FQNEAQ. The CDR3 is made up of 14 amino acids. Full variable domain (remainder filled in from reference TRBV7-8 and TRBJ2-7): GAGVSQSPRYKVAKRGQDVALRCDPISGHVSLFWYQQALGQGPEFLTYFQNEAQLDKSGLPSDRFFAERPEGSVSTLKIQRTQQEDSAVYLCASSLSGGAYEQYFGPGTRLTVT.

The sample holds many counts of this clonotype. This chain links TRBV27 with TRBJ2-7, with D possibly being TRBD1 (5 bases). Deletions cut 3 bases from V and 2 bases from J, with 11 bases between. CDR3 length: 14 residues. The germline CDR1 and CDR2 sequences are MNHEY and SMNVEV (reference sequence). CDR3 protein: CASSLQPGPYEQYF. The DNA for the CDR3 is TGTGCCAGCAGTTTGCAGCCAGGGCCCTACGAGCAGTACTTC.

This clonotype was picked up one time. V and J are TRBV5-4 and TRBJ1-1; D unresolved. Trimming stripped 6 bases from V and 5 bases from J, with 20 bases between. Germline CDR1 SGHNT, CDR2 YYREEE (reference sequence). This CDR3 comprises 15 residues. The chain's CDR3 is CASTQPGSGLTEAFF. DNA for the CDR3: TGTGCCAGCACGCAGCCTGGATCTGGGTTAACTGAAGCTTTCTTT.

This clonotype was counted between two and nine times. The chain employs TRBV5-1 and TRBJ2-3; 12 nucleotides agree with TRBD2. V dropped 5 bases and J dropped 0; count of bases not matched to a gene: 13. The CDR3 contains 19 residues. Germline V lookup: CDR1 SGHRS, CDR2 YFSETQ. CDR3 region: CASSPSWTSGIGSTDTQYF. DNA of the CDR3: TGCGCCAGCAGTCCCAGCTGGACTAGCGGGATTGGAAGCACAGATACGCAGTATTTT.